The 14 T cell receptor beta chains listed next were all sequenced from one sample in a study of regulatory T cells in long-lasting Graves disease. CDR3-region Arm-PCR and iRepertoire HTBI primers produced the TCR beta libraries. TCRdb re-called the multiplex PCR reads through MiXCR, storing one row per CDR3 protein. The table includes under 400,000 distinct CDR3 sequences, 16% detected once. As for time point: newly diagnosed GD, antithyroid drugs for less than 3 months. The TCR library was made from RNA extracted from PBMCs. The same sample was also studied in work on T cells in Graves' hyperthyroidism and ophthalmopathy.

This specimen was peripheral blood mononuclear cells (PBMCs), taken at new diagnosis, from a patient treated with antithyroid drugs. The receptors shown here come from a man aged 35 to 55 with Graves disease.

In this sample, this clonotype turned up many times. J is TRBJ1-5 and V is TRBV4-1; D is possibly TRBD1 (5 bases). Germline V gene lookup returns CDR1 MGHRA and CDR2 YSYEKL. V gave up 0 bases and J gave up 0 bases, with 9 bases separating them. This CDR3 has 16 residues. The CDR3, as DNA: TGCGCCAGCAGCCAAGAGAAGGGGTCTAGCAATCAGCCCCAGCATTTT. Its translation: CASSQEKGSSNQPQHF.

Only a few counts were recorded for this clonotype. The chain employs TRBV6-2 or TRBV6-3 and TRBJ2-1; tentative D call: TRBD2 (5 bases). CDR1 is MNHEY, CDR2 SVGEGT, per germline. V lost 4 bases and J 3 bases, leaving 10 bases between the germline ends. The CDR3 has 14 residues. The CDR3 loop reads CASSLSGNYNEQFF. The CDR3 DNA reads as TGTGCCAGCAGTTTATCGGGAAACTACAATGAGCAGTTCTTC.

This clonotype has ten or more counts. J is TRBJ2-1 and V is TRBV10-3; maybe TRBD1 (6 bases). V was cut by 8 bases and J by 8 bases, with 16 bases left in between. Germline assignment: CDR1 ENHRY and CDR2 SYGVKD. The CDR3 length is 13 residues. CDR3 region: CAIADSRGDEQFF. The CDR3 DNA sequence: TGTGCCATCGCGGACAGCCGTGGAGATGAGCAGTTCTTC.

J is TRBJ2-3 and V is TRBV13, with TRBD2 identical over 8 bases. Germline CDR1 reads PRHDT; CDR2 reads FYEKMQ (reference sequence). The V segment lost 5 bases and the J segment 1 base; nucleotides outside the gene matches: 17. The CDR3 covers 19 residues. Written as DNA, the CDR3 is TGTGCCAGCAGCCCGACAGTCGGGGATAGTAGCGGGGGCACAGATACGCAGTATTTT. It translates to CASSPTVGDSSGGTDTQYF.

For this clonotype: A read error may explain this, as a much larger clone is one base away. V gene TRBV29-1 combines with J gene TRBJ2-3; D is perhaps TRBD1 (5 bases). CDR1 is SQVTM and CDR2 is ANQGSEA in the germline V gene. V was trimmed by 3 bases and J by 4 bases, leaving 14 bases between them. The CDR3 totals 14 residues. The CDR3 region is CSVESRGRADTQYF. CDR3 sequence (DNA): TGCAGCGTTGAGTCAAGGGGAAGGGCAGATACGCAGTATTTT.

This clonotype was observed a few times. The V and J genes are TRBV9 and TRBJ2-5; 7 nucleotides align to TRBD2. The CDR3 loop spans 14 amino acids. The V gene's germline CDR1 is SGDLS and CDR2 YYNGEE. Trimming took 4 bases from V and 5 from J; bases not matched to a gene: 8. The CDR3 nucleotides are TGTGCCAGCAGCCTGGATGGGCGGGGGGAGACCCAGTACTTC. Amino acid sequence: CASSLDGRGETQYF.

This clonotype has at least ten counts. CDR3 in amino acids: CASSRSGALKETQYF. The CDR3 DNA follows: TGTGCCAGCAGCCGAAGCGGGGCGTTGAAAGAGACCCAGTACTTC. The chain uses TRBV6-1 and TRBJ2-5, with 7 nucleotides matching TRBD2. Germline CDR1 reads MNHNS; CDR2 reads SASEGT. The CDR3 has 15 amino acids. With V trimmed by 6 bases and J by 3 bases, 10 bases remained unmatched.

This clonotype has a count of ten or more. The rearrangement joins TRBV7-3 to TRBJ2-1, with 8 bases matching TRBD2. CDR1 SGHTA and CDR2 FQGTGA come from the germline V gene. CDR3 size: 17 residues. The trim removed 1 base at V and 6 bases at J, leaving 11 bases unmatched. CDR3 in amino acids: CASSLNGRAGGSNEQFF. Here the CDR3 DNA reads TGTGCCAGCAGCTTAAACGGTAGGGCGGGGGGTAGCAATGAGCAGTTCTTC.

Only a few counts were recorded for this clonotype. The chain combines TRBV9 with TRBJ2-6; possibly TRBD2 for D (6 bases). V lost 3 bases and J lost 0, with 13 bases in between. From germline, CDR1 is SGDLS and CDR2 YYNGEE. The CDR3 has 17 residues. This chain's CDR3 is CASSGPGLLSGANVLTF. As DNA, the CDR3 is TGTGCCAGCAGCGGACCGGGACTTCTCTCTGGGGCCAACGTCCTGACTTTC.

Ten or more counts support this clonotype. The J gene is TRBJ1-2, the V gene TRBV20-1, with D hard to call. CDR1 DFQATT and CDR2 SNEGSKA come from the germline V gene (reference sequence). This CDR3 spans 17 amino acids. Trimming took off 0 bases at V and 1 base at J, with 18 bases between the two ends. CDR3 DNA sequence: TGCAGTGCTAGAGATTTGAGTGGGAGTATCCATAACTATGGCTACACCTTC. Protein sequence: CSARDLSGSIHNYGYTF.

This clonotype was seen many times. The chain links TRBV19 to TRBJ2-3; D tentatively fits TRBD1 or TRBD2 (6 bases each). This CDR3 is built from 15 residues. With 7 bases removed from V and 3 bases from J, the gap between germline ends came to 17 bases. Per germline, CDR1 LNHDA and CDR2 SQIVND (reference sequence). This CDR3 is CASTPGAGKTDTQYF. The CDR3 DNA follows: TGTGCCAGTACCCCGGGGGCAGGGAAGACAGATACGCAGTATTTT.

The chain recombines TRBV30 with TRBJ2-7, with 11 nucleotides matching TRBD2. Losses at the gene ends were 0 bases for V and 7 bases for J; bases not matched to a gene: 8. The V gene's germline CDR1 is GTSNPN and CDR2 SVGIG (reference sequence). This CDR3 is 15 amino acids long. CDR3 sequence reads: CAWSVRLAGFGEQYF. CDR3 DNA sequence: TGTGCCTGGAGTGTACGACTAGCGGGGTTTGGTGAGCAGTACTTC.

This clonotype has just a few counts. The chain is built from TRBV4-1 and TRBJ2-7; 9 bases fit TRBD2. The CDR3 covers 16 residues. Trimming took 0 bases from V and 6 from J; bases not matched to a gene: 9. Looked up from germline, CDR1 is MGHRA and CDR2 is YSYEKL. Written as DNA, the CDR3 is TGCGCCAGCAGCCAAGATGTCGGGACTAGCTTTTCCGAGCAGTACTTC. This encodes CASSQDVGTSFSEQYF.

This clonotype was counted a single time. This rearrangement joins TRBV19 to TRBJ1-1; D uncertain. The CDR3 covers 13 residues. Deletions cut 6 bases from V and 0 bases from J, with 8 bases between. Germline-derived CDR1 and CDR2 are LNHDA and SQIVND (reference sequence). The CDR3 sequence: CASSATVNTEAFF. CDR3 DNA: TGTGCCAGTAGCGCAACAGTGAACACTGAAGCTTTCTTT.